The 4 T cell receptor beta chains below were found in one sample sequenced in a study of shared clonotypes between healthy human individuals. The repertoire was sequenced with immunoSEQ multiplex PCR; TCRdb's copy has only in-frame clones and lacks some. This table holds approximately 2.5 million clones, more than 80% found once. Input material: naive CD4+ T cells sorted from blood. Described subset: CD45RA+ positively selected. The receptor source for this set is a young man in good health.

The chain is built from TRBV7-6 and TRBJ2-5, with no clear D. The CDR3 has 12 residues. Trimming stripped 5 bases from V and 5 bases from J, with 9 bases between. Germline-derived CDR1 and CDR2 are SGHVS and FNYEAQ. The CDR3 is CASSQDVETQYF. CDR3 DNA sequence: TGTGCCAGCAGCCAAGATGTGGAGACCCAGTACTTC.

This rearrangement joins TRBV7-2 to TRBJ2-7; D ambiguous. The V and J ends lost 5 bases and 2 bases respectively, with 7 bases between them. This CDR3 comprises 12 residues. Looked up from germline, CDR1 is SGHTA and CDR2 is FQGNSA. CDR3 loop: CASSISPYEQYF. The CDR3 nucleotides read TGTGCCAGCAGCATTAGTCCCTACGAGCAGTACTTC. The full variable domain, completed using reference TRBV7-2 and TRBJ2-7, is GAGVSQSPSNKVTEKGKDVELRCDPISGHTALYWYRQSLGQGLEFLIYFQGNSAPDKSGLPSDRFSAERTGGSVSTLTIQRTQQEDSAVYLCASSISPYEQYFGPGTRLTVT.

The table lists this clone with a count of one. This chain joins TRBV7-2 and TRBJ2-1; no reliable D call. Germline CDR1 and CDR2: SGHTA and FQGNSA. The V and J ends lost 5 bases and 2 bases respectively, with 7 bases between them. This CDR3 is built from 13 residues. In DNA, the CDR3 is TGTGCCAGCAGCAGTCGGACCTACAATGAGCAGTTCTTC. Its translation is CASSSRTYNEQFF.

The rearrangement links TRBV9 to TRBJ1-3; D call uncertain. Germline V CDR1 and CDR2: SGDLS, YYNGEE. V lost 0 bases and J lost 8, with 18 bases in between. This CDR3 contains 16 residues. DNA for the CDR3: TGTGCCAGCAGCGTAGGAAGAACAGAAAGAAGCCACACCATATATTTT. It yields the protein CASSVGRTERSHTIYF.